Listed here are 8 T cell receptor beta chains from one sample, sequenced in a study of blood T cells in healthy people across ages. It was with a sample-barcoded 5' primer and a J-beta primer mix that a second PCR of about 7 to 12 cycles was run. TCRdb reprocessed the 5' RACE reads with MiXCR, giving one entry per CDR3 protein. Among some 1 million distinct CDR3 sequences listed, more than 35% were seen once. Sequenced input: blood. The receptor source for this set is a woman aged 55-75 years in good health.

This clonotype was seen repeatedly, ten times or more. V usage is TRBV29-1 and J usage is TRBJ1-2, with TRBD1 matching over 8 bases. From germline, CDR1 is SQVTM and CDR2 ANQGSEA. This CDR3 region has 15 residues. With V trimmed by 4 bases and J by 9 bases, 16 bases remained unmatched. Here the CDR3 DNA reads TGCAGCGTTGGTCTTCTTGTGGGACAGGTTCTACGCTACACCTTC. This sequence encodes CSVGLLVGQVLRYTF. Full variable domain (outside the CDR3, taken from reference TRBV29-1 and TRBJ1-2): SAVISQKPSRDICQRGTSLTIQCQVDSQVTMMFWYRQQPGQSLTLIATANQGSEATYESGFVIDKFPISRPNLTFSTLTVSNMSPEDSSIYLCSVGLLVGQVLRYTFGSGTRLTVV.

About this clonotype: A single base separates this from a much larger clone, so it may be a read error. This sequence joins TRBV27 and TRBJ2-7; D perhaps matches TRBD2 (5 bases). CDR1 MNHEY and CDR2 SMNVEV come from the germline V gene (reference sequence). This CDR3 has 14 residues. CDR3 protein: CAGSLTGKVYEQYF. Written as DNA, the CDR3 is TGTGCCGGCAGTTTAACCGGGAAAGTCTACGAGCAGTACTTC.

This clonotype was seen only a few times. This chain connects TRBV28 to TRBJ2-7, with D perhaps matching TRBD1 (6 bases). The CDR3 is 14 amino acids. Trimming cost V 10 bases and J 0 bases, with 16 bases left between them. Germline loops: CDR1 MDHEN, CDR2 SYDVKM. The CDR3 protein is CATSPQGLSYEQYF. DNA of the CDR3: TGTGCCACCTCGCCACAGGGTCTCTCCTACGAGCAGTACTTC.

The chain employs TRBV5-1 and TRBJ2-7; no clear D gene. The germline V gene encodes CDR1 SGHRS and CDR2 YFSETQ. This CDR3 is 14 amino acids long. V was shortened by 4 bases and J by 0 bases, with 11 bases between the two germline ends. The CDR3 protein is CASSPKTSSYEQYF. Here the CDR3 DNA reads TGCGCCAGCAGCCCCAAGACAAGCTCCTACGAGCAGTACTTC.

This chain uses TRBV2 with TRBJ1-2; tentatively, D is TRBD1 (6 bases). This CDR3 comprises 12 residues. V lost 6 bases and J lost 8, with 13 bases in between. Germline V gene data show CDR1 as SNHLY and CDR2 as FYNNEI. This chain's CDR3 is CASRDSPRGYTF. In nucleotides, the CDR3 is TGTGCCAGCAGGGACAGTCCTAGGGGCTACACCTTC.

The rearrangement links TRBV9 to TRBJ1-2, with unresolved D. Germline-derived CDR1 and CDR2 are SGDLS and YYNGEE. V dropped 3 bases and J dropped 3 bases, with 27 bases sitting between them. This CDR3 is built from 19 residues. In DNA form, the CDR3 reads TGTGCCAGCAGCGAGCGAAGGAGCCTTCCTCCTTCTGGGTACTATGGCTACACCTTC. Its translation is CASSERRSLPPSGYYGYTF. Based on the CDR3 plus reference TRBV9 and TRBJ1-2, the full variable domain is DSGVTQTPKHLITATGQRVTLRCSPRSGDLSVYWYQQSLDQGLQFLIQYYNGEERAKGNILERFSAQQFPDLHSELNLSSLELGDSALYFCASSERRSLPPSGYYGYTFGSGTRLTVV.

CDR3 nucleotide sequence: TGTGCCACCAGCAGTGTACAGTACAATGAGCAGTTCTTC. Translating gives CATSSVQYNEQFF. The chain carries TRBV15 and TRBJ2-1; no reliable D call. This CDR3 is built from 13 residues. The V gene's germline CDR1 is LNHNV and CDR2 YYDKDF (reference sequence). Trimming left V 3 bases short and J 4 bases short, with 7 bases between.

This clonotype was observed a few times. This chain links TRBV5-4 with TRBJ2-2; 12 positions agree with TRBD2. The CDR3 is 15 residues long. V trimming: 3 bases; J trimming: 6 bases; junction bases outside the gene matches: 3. Germline loops: CDR1 SGHNT, CDR2 YYREEE (reference sequence). The CDR3 loop reads CASSSRLAGAGELFF. CDR3 bases: TGTGCCAGCAGCTCACGACTAGCGGGAGCCGGGGAGCTGTTTTTT.